This entry describes one TCR beta chain. This sample is part of a study of shared clonotypes between healthy human individuals. Only in-frame clones appear in the TCRdb table, and some are missing; sequencing was by immunoSEQ multiplex PCR. This sample yields 2.3 million or so clones, of which 93% are seen a single time; 0.35% to 0.45% belongs to the top ten. J gave up 1 base and V 5 bases, and 6 bases lay outside the gene matches. Germline assignment: CDR1 SNHLY and CDR2 FYNNEI. CDR3 length: 16 residues. The source is a man aged 18 to 30 in good health. Some clones in this sample may be carry-over from other donors' samples. V gene TRBV2 combines with J gene TRBJ2-1; 9 positions agree with TRBD2. The specimen sequenced was naive CD4+ T cells from PBMCs. Stated subset: CD45RA+ positively selected. The CDR3 region is CASSPLTSGSYNEQFF. The CDR3, as DNA: TGTGCCAGCAGTCCACTTACTAGCGGGTCCTACAATGAGCAGTTCTTC. Filled out from reference TRBV2 and TRBJ2-1, the complete variable domain reads EPEVTQTPSHQVTQMGQEVILRCVPISNHLYFYWYRQILGQKVEFLVSFYNNEISEKSEIFDDQFSVERPDGSNFTLKIRSTKLEDSAMYFCASSPLTSGSYNEQFFGPGTRLTVL.